The present T cell receptor (beta chain) was sequenced within a study of blood T cell repertoires in COVID-19. This CDR3 contains 16 residues. V was clipped by 2 bases and J by 6 bases; unmatched bases: 7. Germline CDR1 and CDR2: MNHEY and SMNVEV (reference sequence). Repertoires were generated with immunoSEQ multiplex PCR, while TCRdb's copy carries only in-frame clones and drops some. Seen here are about 220,000 clones, about 91% observed once, and the top ten hold just over 2.5%. The TCR originated in a woman aged 25-40 years with acute COVID-19. The sample consisted of PBMCs or T cells enriched from blood (not recorded which). The chain links TRBV27 to TRBJ1-5; 10 bases are shared with TRBD1. CDR3 sequence: CASSLRGQGLGQPQHF. The CDR3 nucleotides are TGTGCCAGCAGTTTACGGGGACAGGGGTTGGGTCAGCCCCAGCATTTT.